This TCR beta chain is from a study of blood T cell repertoires in COVID-19. TCRdb's copy holds only in-frame clones and misses some; the assay was immunoSEQ multiplex PCR. The sample includes under 350,000 clones, 85% to 90% of them seen just once. This CDR3 comprises 17 residues. Looked up from germline, CDR1 is SGHAT and CDR2 is FQNNGV. V lost 6 bases to trimming and J lost 5 bases, with 22 bases between them. This clone appeared once. The receptor comes from a man aged 25 to 40 who had recovered from COVID-19. What was sequenced was PBMCs or T cells enriched from blood (not recorded which). The chain couples TRBV11-2 to TRBJ2-2; D is possibly TRBD1 (6 bases). The CDR3 reads CASRSHAGAKMTGELFF. The DNA for the CDR3 is TGTGCCAGCAGATCACACGCAGGGGCTAAGATGACCGGGGAGCTGTTTTTT.